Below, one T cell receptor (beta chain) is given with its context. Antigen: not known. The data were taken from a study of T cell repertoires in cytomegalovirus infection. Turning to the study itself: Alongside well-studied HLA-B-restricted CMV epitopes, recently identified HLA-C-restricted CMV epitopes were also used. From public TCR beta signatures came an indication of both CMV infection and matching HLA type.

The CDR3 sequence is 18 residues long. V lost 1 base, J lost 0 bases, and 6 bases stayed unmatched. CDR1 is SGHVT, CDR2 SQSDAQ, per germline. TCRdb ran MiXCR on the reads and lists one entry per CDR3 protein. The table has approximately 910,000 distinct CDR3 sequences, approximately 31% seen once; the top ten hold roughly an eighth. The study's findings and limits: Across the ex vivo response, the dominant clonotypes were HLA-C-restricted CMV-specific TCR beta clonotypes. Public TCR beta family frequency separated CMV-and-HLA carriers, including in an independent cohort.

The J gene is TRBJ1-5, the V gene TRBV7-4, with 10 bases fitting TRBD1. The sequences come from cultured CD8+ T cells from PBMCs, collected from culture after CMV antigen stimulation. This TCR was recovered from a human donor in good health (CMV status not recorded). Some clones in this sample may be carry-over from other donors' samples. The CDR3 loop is CASSLGMGQGPSNQPQHF. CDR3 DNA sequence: TGTGCCAGCAGCTTAGGGATGGGACAGGGGCCTAGCAATCAGCCCCAGCATTTT.